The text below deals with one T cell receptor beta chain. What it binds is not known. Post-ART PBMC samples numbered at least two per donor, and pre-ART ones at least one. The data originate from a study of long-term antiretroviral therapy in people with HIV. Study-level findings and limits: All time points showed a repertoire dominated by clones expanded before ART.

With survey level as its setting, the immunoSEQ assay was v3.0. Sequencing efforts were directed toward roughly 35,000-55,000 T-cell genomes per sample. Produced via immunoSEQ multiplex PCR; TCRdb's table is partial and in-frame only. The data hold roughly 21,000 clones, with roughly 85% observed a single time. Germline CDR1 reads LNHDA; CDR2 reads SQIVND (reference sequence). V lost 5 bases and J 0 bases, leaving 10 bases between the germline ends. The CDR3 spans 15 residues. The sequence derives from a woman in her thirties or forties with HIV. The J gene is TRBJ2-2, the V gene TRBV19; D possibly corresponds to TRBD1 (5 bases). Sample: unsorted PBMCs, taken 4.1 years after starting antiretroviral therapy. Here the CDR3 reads CASSGDSPNTGELFF. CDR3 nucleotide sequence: TGTGCCAGTAGTGGAGACAGCCCGAACACCGGGGAGCTGTTTTTT.